What follows is one T cell receptor beta chain and its context. Its antigen is not identified. Using immunoSEQ multiplex PCR, the repertoire was profiled, and TCRdb retains in-frame clones only, with some absent. In the table there are about 220,000 clones, around nine tenths of which are singletons. The entry originates in a study of cytomegalovirus exposure and HLA in healthy donors. V was pared by 1 base and J by 4 bases, with 4 bases of the junction left unmatched. The germline V gene has CDR1 SGHRS and CDR2 YFSETQ. CDR3 length equals 14 residues. Overall study results and limits: Through in vitro validation, three CMV-associated chains were shown to be specific for CMV antigens. Among TCR beta chains, those listed as cytomegalovirus-associated numbered over 150.

Sequenced: PBMCs. The origin of this receptor is a young woman in good health and CMV-seronegative. The gene calls are TRBV5-1 and TRBJ1-2, with 7 bases that match TRBD1. For the CDR3, the DNA is TGCGCCAGCAGCTTGATTGCAGGGGGCTATGGCTACACCTTC. Translating it yields CASSLIAGGYGYTF.